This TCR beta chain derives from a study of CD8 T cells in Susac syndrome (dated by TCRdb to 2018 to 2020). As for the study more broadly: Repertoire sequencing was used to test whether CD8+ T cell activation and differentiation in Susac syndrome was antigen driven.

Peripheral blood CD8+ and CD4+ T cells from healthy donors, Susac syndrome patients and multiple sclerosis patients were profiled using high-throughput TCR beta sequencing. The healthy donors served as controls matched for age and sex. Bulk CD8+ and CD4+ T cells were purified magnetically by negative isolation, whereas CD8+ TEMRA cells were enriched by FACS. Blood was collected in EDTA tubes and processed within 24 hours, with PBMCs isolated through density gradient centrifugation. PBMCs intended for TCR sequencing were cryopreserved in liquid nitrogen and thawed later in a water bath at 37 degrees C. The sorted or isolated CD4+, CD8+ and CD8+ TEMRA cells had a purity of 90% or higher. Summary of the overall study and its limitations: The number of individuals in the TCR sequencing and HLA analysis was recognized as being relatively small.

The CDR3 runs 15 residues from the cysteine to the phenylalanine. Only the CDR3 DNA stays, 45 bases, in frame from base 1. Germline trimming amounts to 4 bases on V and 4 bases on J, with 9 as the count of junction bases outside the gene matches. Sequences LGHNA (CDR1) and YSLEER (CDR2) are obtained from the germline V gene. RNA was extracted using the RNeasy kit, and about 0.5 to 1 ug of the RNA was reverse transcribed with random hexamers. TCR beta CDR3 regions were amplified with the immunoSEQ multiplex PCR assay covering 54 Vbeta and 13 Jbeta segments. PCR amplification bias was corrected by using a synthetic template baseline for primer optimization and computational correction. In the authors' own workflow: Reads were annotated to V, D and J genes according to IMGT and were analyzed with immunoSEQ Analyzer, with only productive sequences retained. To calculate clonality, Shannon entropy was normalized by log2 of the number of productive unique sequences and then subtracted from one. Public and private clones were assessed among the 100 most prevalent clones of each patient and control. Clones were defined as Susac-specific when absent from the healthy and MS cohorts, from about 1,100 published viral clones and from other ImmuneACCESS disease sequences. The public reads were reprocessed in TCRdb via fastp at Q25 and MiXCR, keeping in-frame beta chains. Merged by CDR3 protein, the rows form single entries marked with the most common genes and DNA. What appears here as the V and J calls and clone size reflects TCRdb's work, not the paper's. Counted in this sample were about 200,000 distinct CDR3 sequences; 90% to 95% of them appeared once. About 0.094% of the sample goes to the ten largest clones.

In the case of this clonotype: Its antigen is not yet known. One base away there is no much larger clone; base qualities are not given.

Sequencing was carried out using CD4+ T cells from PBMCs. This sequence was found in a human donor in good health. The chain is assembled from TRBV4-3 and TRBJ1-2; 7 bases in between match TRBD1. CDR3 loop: CASSPLRQGSYGYTF. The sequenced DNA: TGCGCCAGCAGCCCCCTCCGACAGGGCTCCTATGGCTACACCTTC.